The text below deals with one T cell receptor beta chain. This clonotype was seen at least ten times. The specificity of this receptor is unknown. A much larger clone is a single base away; this may be a read error. Without any cell sorting, total RNA and DNA were extracted together from 20-30 mg of bulk tissue using the AllPrep DNA/RNA mini kit. Between November 2015 and March 2016, a few patients in China with histopathologically diagnosed primary liver carcinoma had surgical resection. Patients had chronic HBV infection and were treatment-naive at sampling. Each tumor was sampled at five spatially separated regions: the tumor centre plus the superior, inferior, left-lateral and right-lateral poles. Histology showed that every tumor sample contained more than 80% viable tumor cells. Each fresh piece of tumor and adjacent tissue was cut in two, with one half stored in RNAlater at -80 degrees C and the other half sent for histology.

The data are from a study of tumor-infiltrating lymphocytes in primary liver carcinoma (dated by TCRdb to 2016 to 2017). Notes on the research overall: The five patients, three men and two women aged 30 to 69 years, had hepatocellular carcinoma (four) or combined HCC and intrahepatic cholangiocarcinoma (one). The tumors of the five patients were staged as T1-T3 N0M0, with maximum diameters ranging from roughly 4.2 to 10 cm. Each sample produced about 3.5 to 8 million productive TCRbeta reads, and read depth showed no significant difference between tissue types. TCRbeta repertoire sequencing, expression microarrays and whole-exome sequencing were combined in the study across five regions of each liver tumor, with adjacent normal tissue and blood also included. A total of around 35 specimens from 5 patients, comprising some 25 tumor regions, 5 adjacent noncancerous liver tissues and 5 peripheral blood samples, were covered by TCRbeta repertoire sequencing. To link TCRbeta repertoire diversity to the local molecular phenotype, the 20 to 25 tumor region samples were profiled with Agilent mRNA microarrays. High reproducibility was observed for the technical replicate repertoires, with mean shared-clone rates approximately 0.9 and correlation coefficients above 0.98. Overall study outcomes, separate from this receptor: Only roughly 7-25% of top clones appeared in all five regions of a tumor, which suggests that tumor-infiltrating T cells are spatially heterogeneous. Compared with blood, tumors had a significantly larger share of the repertoire taken up by the top 250 clones (p = 0.039). Because only the TCR beta chain was sequenced and unpaired alpha chains were not captured, true repertoire diversity is likely underestimated. Because the samples were bulk and unsorted, CD4+ and CD8+ T cell repertoires could not be compared. The study included only four to six patients, and the authors note findings should be validated in a larger study. Consistent with antigen-driven expansion, pairs of tumor regions showed higher repertoire overlap (mean roughly 36%) than either tumor-adjacent pairs (approximately 17%) or tumor-blood pairs (around 14%).

Using a constant-region primer and ProtoScript II reverse transcriptase, TCRbeta-specific cDNA was reverse-transcribed from 500 to 650 ng total RNA. TCRbeta libraries were built with three nested multiplex PCR rounds, a slightly modified ARM-PCR procedure. Each of the first two PCR rounds ran for approximately 10 cycles and used multiplex TRBV1-TRBV30 forward primers together with a Cbeta reverse primer. Sample barcodes and Illumina adapters were added in a final 25-cycle PCR with Deep VentR polymerase. Amplicons of 200-500 bp were gel-purified with a QIAquick gel extraction kit before sequencing. TCRbeta amplicons were sequenced on an Illumina HiSeq 2500 with 250-bp paired-end reads. Turning to the authors' computational methods: Trimmomatic v0.33 was used to quality-trim the reads, and FLASH v1.2.11 was used to merge paired reads so that full CDR3 sequences could be recovered. MiGEC v1.2.1b assigned V, D and J germline segments to the rearranged TCRbeta sequences. Clonotype statistics and Shannon-Wiener diversity indices were calculated with VDJtools v1.0.0. Except for diversity analysis, only each sample's 250 most abundant clonotypes were used in subsequent analyses to reduce sampling bias. The public reads were quality trimmed at Q25 with fastp and then assembled into clones with MiXCR by TCRdb, keeping productive beta chains. Every distinct CDR3 protein forms one entry, paired with its most common genes and DNA. These V and J calls originate from TCRdb's pipeline instead of the authors' own analysis. The table for this sample lists 100,000 to 150,000 distinct CDR3 sequences; 64% of them were counted only once. The ten largest make up about 8% of the sample.

The V end loses 3 bases and the J end loses 1 base, and a stretch of 6 bases separates them. The germline V gene sets CDR1 to SGHAT and CDR2 to FQNNGV. The cysteine opens and the phenylalanine closes a CDR3 of 13 amino acids. Of all the DNA, just the CDR3 is kept, 39 bases in frame from base 1. Sequencing was done on a sample of liver tumor tissue from sampling region 3. The label giving this sample's cell subset or site can be read as: tumor region T3, left-lateral pole. The sequence links TRBV11-2 to TRBJ1-1, with no reliable assignment of the D segment. This sequence originates from a woman in her sixties or seventies with primary liver carcinoma and hepatitis B virus infection. The CDR3 in this case is CASSFKRNTEAFF. Read as DNA, the sequence is TGTGCCAGCAGCTTCAAGAGGAACACTGAAGCTTTCTTT.